This TCR beta chain was obtained from a study of human T cells and chemical hapten exposure. Overall study: TCR yields differed between samples (mainly from small differences in pooled library volume).

TCRdb reprocessed the RACE reads via MiXCR and lists one record per CDR3 protein. The sample includes about 40,000 distinct CDR3 sequences, less than 3.5% of them seen just once. Looked up from germline, CDR1 is DFQATT and CDR2 is SNEGSKA (reference sequence). The CDR3 loop spans 17 amino acids. Germline trimming cut 4 bases from V and 4 bases from J; bases unmatched to any gene: 12. Time point noted: patch test 2, 6 weeks after DPC sensitization. Treatment indicated: therapeutic diphenylcyclopropenone sensitization with weekly scalp DPC. RNA extraction used unfractionated whole blood as the source of total RNA. This clonotype was found many times. Its antigen is as yet unknown. Whole-study results and caveats: Expanded TCRs showed more large CDR3 clusters than pre-sensitization or healthy control sets.

This clonotype was obtained from a man in his forties with alopecia areata. Some clones in this sample may be carry-over from other donors' samples. The chain employs TRBV20-1 and TRBJ2-1, with 11 bases aligning to TRBD2. This material consisted of whole blood, taken in connection with sensitization to the hapten diphenylcyclopropenone (DPC). CDR3 region: CSAMGGSGRARYNEQFF. The CDR3 region has the DNA TGCAGTGCTATGGGGGGTAGCGGGAGGGCACGATACAATGAGCAGTTCTTC.